This TCR beta chain appears in the sequencing data of a study of shared clonotypes between healthy human individuals. Study-wide findings and caveats: Larger estimated richness was generally seen in naive subsets than in memory subsets. Rarefaction revealed incomplete sorted-subset sequencing despite large depth.

At the deep level, the assay was run. Sequencing was performed with immunoSEQ multiplex PCR; in TCRdb, only in-frame clones are kept and a portion is missing. The sample carries about 1.9 million clones, roughly 95% recorded once. Trimming stripped 0 bases from V and 4 bases from J, with 13 bases between. CDR1 LGHNA and CDR2 YNFKEQ come from the germline V gene. The CDR3 is 16 amino acids. CD45RO-negative, CCR7-positively selected cells formed the naive CD8 fraction, excluding terminally differentiated effector memory CD45RA+ cells. There were only Caucasian adults among the donors, and all lived in Nashville, Tennessee. As regards this clone: The antigen remains unidentified.

Source material: naive CD8+ T cells from PBMCs. The receptor comes from a man aged 18-30 years in good health. Some clones in this sample may be carry-over from other donors' samples. The chain links TRBV4-2 to TRBJ1-5, with a weak D call TRBD1 (5 bases). CDR3 sequence reads: CASSQDLIGVNQPQHF. CDR3 nucleotide sequence: TGTGCCAGCAGCCAAGATCTTATAGGGGTAAATCAGCCCCAGCATTTT.